One and the same sample provided the 24 T cell receptor beta chains below, sequenced in a study of shared clonotypes between healthy human individuals. Repertoires were generated with immunoSEQ multiplex PCR, while TCRdb's copy carries only in-frame clones and drops some. The sample has roughly 1,100,000 clones; approximately 68% are singletons. The sequenced sample consisted of memory CD4+ T cells sorted from blood. Subset here: CD45RA-negative fraction. The receptors shown here come from a young man in good health.

This clone was picked up one time. The chain links TRBV5-1 to TRBJ2-1, with 7 bases aligning to TRBD2. The CDR3 length is 13 residues. The germline gives CDR1 SGHRS, CDR2 YFSETQ. After removal of 0 bases from V and 9 bases from J, the junction contained 3 bases not matched to a gene. The CDR3 sequence: CASSLVPGGEQFF. CDR3 sequence (DNA): TGCGCCAGCAGCTTGGTTCCGGGGGGTGAGCAGTTCTTC. The full variable domain, rest sourced from reference TRBV5-1 and TRBJ2-1, is KAGVTQTPRYLIKTRGQQVTLSCSPISGHRSVSWYQQTPGQGLQFLFEYFSETQRNKGNFPGRFSGRQFSNSRSEMNVSTLELGDSALYLCASSLVPGGEQFFGPGTRLTVL.

There are a few counts of this clone. The sample carries other DNA sequences with the same CDR3. The rearrangement uses TRBV5-1 and TRBJ2-1, with D possibly matching TRBD2 (7 bases). Germline V gene data show CDR1 as SGHRS and CDR2 as YFSETQ. CDR3 length: 15 amino acids. Trimming removed 0 bases at V and 2 bases at J, with 9 bases between. CDR3 region: CASSLEGGPYNEQFF. The CDR3 DNA reads as TGCGCCAGCAGCTTGGAGGGGGGGCCCTACAATGAGCAGTTCTTC.

This clone appeared a few times. The chain combines TRBV4-1 with TRBJ2-5, with D possibly being TRBD1 (5 bases). Trimming left V 0 bases short and J 5 bases short, with 7 bases between. Germline V gives CDR1 MGHRA, CDR2 YSYEKL. The CDR3 consists of 13 residues. The CDR3 DNA reads as TGCGCCAGCAGCCAAGACAGGGATGAGACCCAGTACTTC. Protein sequence: CASSQDRDETQYF.

The chain couples TRBV7-9 to TRBJ2-7; D uncertain. CDR1 is SEHNR, CDR2 FQNEAQ, per germline (reference sequence). This CDR3 has 12 amino acids. V was pared by 3 bases and J by 7 bases, with 10 bases between. CDR3 sequence reads: CASSLSPIEQYF. CDR3 in DNA: TGTGCCAGCAGCTTGTCTCCTATAGAGCAGTACTTC.

Details on this clone: Other DNA sequences within the sample encode an identical CDR3. The V and J genes are TRBV30 and TRBJ1-4; D is unresolved. V was cut by 1 base and J by 3 bases, with 6 bases left in between. There are 13 residues in the CDR3. CDR1 is GTSNPN and CDR2 is SVGIG in the germline V gene (reference sequence). The CDR3 sequence: CAWSGGANEKLFF. The CDR3 DNA follows: TGTGCCTGGAGTGGGGGTGCTAATGAAAAACTGTTTTTT.

The chain recombines TRBV6-1 with TRBJ2-5, with D tentatively TRBD1 (5 bases). The V and J ends lost 4 bases and 5 bases respectively, with 20 bases between them. CDR3 size: 16 residues. Germline V gene data show CDR1 as MNHNS and CDR2 as SASEGT. The CDR3 loop is CASSGEGAGTWETQYF. CDR3 in DNA: TGTGCCAGCAGTGGAGAAGGGGCAGGCACGTGGGAGACCCAGTACTTC.

The chain couples TRBV7-2 to TRBJ1-1, with D possibly TRBD1 on 6 matching bases. Germline V lookup: CDR1 SGHTA, CDR2 FQGNSA. The ends were cut back, 1 base at V and 6 bases at J, with 6 bases in the middle. CDR3 length: 12 residues. Here the CDR3 reads CASSLGTAEAFF. CDR3 bases: TGTGCCAGCAGCTTAGGGACAGCTGAAGCTTTCTTT.

The chain employs TRBV5-1 and TRBJ2-7; D possibly uses TRBD1 or TRBD2 (5 bases each). CDR1 and CDR2 from the germline V gene are SGHRS and YFSETQ. V lost 4 bases, J lost 2 bases, and 16 bases lay in between. This CDR3 spans 15 amino acids. The CDR3 loop is CASSPGRRIAYEQYF. The CDR3 coding sequence is TGCGCCAGCAGCCCGGGACGCAGGATTGCCTACGAGCAGTACTTC.

The gene calls are TRBV10-3 and TRBJ2-3; a weak D match, TRBD2 (6 bases). From germline, CDR1 is ENHRY and CDR2 SYGVKD. The CDR3 has 12 amino acids. In nucleotides, the CDR3 is TGTGTTAGCGGCGAGGGCCCAGATACGCAGTATTTT. This sequence encodes CVSGEGPDTQYF.

This clone occurred a few times. Other DNA variants within this sample encode the same CDR3. This chain uses TRBV5-1 with TRBJ2-1; the match to TRBD2 covers 12 bases. The trim removed 0 bases at V and 6 bases at J, leaving 4 bases unmatched. The length of the CDR3 is 16 residues. Germline CDR1 and CDR2: SGHRS and YFSETQ. The DNA of the CDR3 is TGCGCCAGCAGCTTGGATCCTAGCGGGGGGGCCAATGAGCAGTTCTTC. This codes for CASSLDPSGGANEQFF.

This chain connects TRBV7-9 to TRBJ2-5; 8 nucleotides agree with TRBD2. Per the germline V gene, CDR1 is SEHNR and CDR2 is FQNEAQ (reference sequence). The trim removed 6 bases at V and 4 bases at J, leaving 7 bases unmatched. The CDR3 loop spans 14 amino acids. DNA for the CDR3: TGTGCCAGCAGACTTACTAGCGGAGGAGAGACCCAGTACTTC. It is translated as CASRLTSGGETQYF.

The chain joins TRBV30 to TRBJ2-1; 7 nucleotides agree with TRBD2. V lost 2 bases to trimming and J lost 7 bases; unmatched junction nucleotides: 11. The CDR3 runs 15 residues. Germline V gene sequence: CDR1 GTSNPN, CDR2 SVGIG (reference sequence). In nucleotides, the CDR3 is TGTGCCTGGAGTACCGCCTCTAGCGGTGGGAATGAGCAGTTCTTC. The encoded protein is CAWSTASSGGNEQFF. The complete variable domain, with remaining parts taken from reference TRBV30 and TRBJ2-1, reads SQTIHQWPATLVQPVGSPLSLECTVEGTSNPNLYWYRQAAGRGLQLLFYSVGIGQISSEVPQNLSASRPQDRQFILSSKKLLLSDSGFYLCAWSTASSGGNEQFFGPGTRLTVL.

The chain uses TRBV6-1 and TRBJ1-1; D call uncertain. V lost 7 bases, J lost 10 bases, and 22 bases lay in between. The CDR3 contains 14 residues. The V gene's germline CDR1 is MNHNS and CDR2 SASEGT. The CDR3 sequence is CASITHGREKLAFF. The CDR3 region has the DNA TGTGCCAGCATTACCCACGGACGGGAAAAGTTAGCTTTCTTT.

V is TRBV5-1 and J is TRBJ2-3, with TRBD2 matching over 9 bases. This CDR3 spans 17 amino acids. The V gene end was trimmed by 4 bases and the J gene end by 2 bases; junction bases not matched to a gene: 11. The germline CDR1 and CDR2 sequences are SGHRS and YFSETQ. The CDR3 DNA reads TGCGCCAGCAGCAAAGTCTTACTAGCGGGCCCCACAGATACGCAGTATTTT. Residues: CASSKVLLAGPTDTQYF.

A word on this clone: The same CDR3 can be traced to other DNA sequences in this sample. The V call is TRBV5-6, the J call TRBJ1-6, with TRBD1 identical over 8 bases. The CDR3 has 15 amino acids. With 3 bases clipped from V and 9 bases from J, the junction kept 8 bases outside the gene matches. Looked up from germline, CDR1 is SGHDT and CDR2 is YYEEEE. This chain's CDR3 is CASSSLRDRTSPLHF. The CDR3 DNA is TGTGCCAGCAGCTCACTCCGGGACAGGACTTCACCCCTCCACTTT.

Only one count was recorded for this clone. The sample contains more than one DNA sequence encoding this CDR3. V usage is TRBV30 and J usage is TRBJ1-4; 7 nucleotides align to TRBD1. The CDR3 contains 13 residues. Germline CDR1 and CDR2: GTSNPN and SVGIG (reference sequence). V lost 5 bases to trimming and J lost 4 bases; unmatched junction nucleotides: 4. This CDR3 reads CAWSGDSNEKLFF. The CDR3 bases are TGTGCCTGGTCCGGGGACAGTAATGAAAAACTGTTTTTT. The whole variable domain, remainder taken from reference TRBV30 and TRBJ1-4, is SQTIHQWPATLVQPVGSPLSLECTVEGTSNPNLYWYRQAAGRGLQLLFYSVGIGQISSEVPQNLSASRPQDRQFILSSKKLLLSDSGFYLCAWSGDSNEKLFFGSGTQLSVL.

Turning to this clone: This sample includes further DNA sequences coding for the same CDR3. This chain links TRBV7-2 with TRBJ2-7; no definite D call. Germline V gene data show CDR1 as SGHTA and CDR2 as FQGNSA. The CDR3 runs to 13 residues. V was trimmed by 1 base and J by 4 bases, leaving 8 bases between them. The CDR3 sequence is CASSLVTGYEQYF. CDR3 in DNA: TGTGCCAGCAGCTTAGTCACCGGGTACGAGCAGTACTTC.

This chain connects TRBV5-1 to TRBJ2-1, with 8 bases that match TRBD2. Germline assignment: CDR1 SGHRS and CDR2 YFSETQ. The V segment lost 0 bases and the J segment 7 bases; nucleotides outside the gene matches: 3. The CDR3 is 14 residues long. CDR3 region: CASSLELAENEQFF. CDR3 coding DNA: TGCGCCAGCAGCTTGGAACTAGCGGAGAATGAGCAGTTCTTC.

V usage is TRBV5-1 and J usage is TRBJ1-1, with a weak D call TRBD1 (6 bases). Germline V CDR1 and CDR2: SGHRS, YFSETQ. Trimming left V 4 bases short and J 0 bases short, with 16 bases between. CDR3 length equals 16 residues. The CDR3 sequence is CASSPQGQWVNTEAFF. CDR3 nucleotides: TGCGCCAGCAGCCCACAGGGTCAATGGGTGAACACTGAAGCTTTCTTT.

This chain uses TRBV21-1 with TRBJ2-7; the DNA was not compared with TRBD1, the D call given in the table. TRBV21-1 is reported as a pseudogene. The CDR3 sequence is 16 residues long. The CDR3 reads CASSRPGQGSSYEQYF. CDR3 DNA: TGTGCCAGCAGCAGACCGGGACAGGGGAGCTCCTACGAGCAGTACTTC.

About this clone: Other DNA sequences within the sample encode an identical CDR3. The rearrangement uses TRBV5-8 and TRBJ2-7; unclear D gene. Trimming left V 0 bases short and J 7 bases short, with 5 bases between. The CDR3 is made up of 11 amino acids. The germline V gene encodes CDR1 SGHTS and CDR2 YDEGEE. CDR3 in DNA: TGTGCCAGCAGCTTGGCGCGTGAGCAGTACTTC. Amino acids: CASSLAREQYF. The full variable domain, in which reference TRBV5-8 and TRBJ2-7 provide the parts outside the CDR3, is EAGVTQSPTHLIKTRGQQATLRCSPISGHTSVYWYQQALGLGLQFLLWYDEGEERNRGNFPPRFSGRQFPNYSSELNVNALELEDSALYLCASSLAREQYFGPGTRLTVT.

V and J are TRBV10-3 and TRBJ1-6, with D perhaps matching TRBD1 (5 bases). V was cut by 4 bases and J by 5 bases, with 9 bases left in between. CDR3 length equals 14 residues. The germline V gene encodes CDR1 ENHRY and CDR2 SYGVKD. CDR3 residues: CAISVGDNNSPLHF. In DNA form, the CDR3 reads TGTGCCATCAGTGTGGGGGATAATAATTCACCCCTCCACTTT.

The rearrangement links TRBV28 to TRBJ2-7, with 16 bases aligning to TRBD2. This CDR3 comprises 24 residues. Germline CDR1 is MDHEN and CDR2 is SYDVKM. V gave up 10 bases and J gave up 3 bases; unmatched junction bases: 33. DNA for the CDR3: TGTGCCACCGCTCGGGGGACAGGGGCCCGGTTGGGACTAGCGGGGGGGCCAAGACACTACGAGCAGTACTTC. It specifies CATARGTGARLGLAGGPRHYEQYF.

The rearrangement joins TRBV2 to TRBJ2-3; no reliable D call. The ends were cut back, 5 bases at V and 8 bases at J, with 8 bases in the middle. This CDR3 spans 11 amino acids. Germline V CDR1 and CDR2: SNHLY, FYNNEI. Written as DNA, the CDR3 is TGTGCCAGCAGTATGGTTGGTACGCAGTATTTT. Translating gives CASSMVGTQYF.